This T cell receptor (beta chain) was profiled in a study of blood T cell repertoires in COVID-19. The wider study: Sample material is recorded as cDNA or gDNA derived from T cells, B-cell-depleted T cells, or PBMCs.

Germline CDR1 and CDR2: KGHDR and SFDVKD. V shed 5 bases, J shed 2 bases, and the junction held 11 bases outside the gene matches. The CDR3 is 17 residues long. Here immunoSEQ multiplex PCR was the method, and the copy in TCRdb shows in-frame clones only, minus some. The sample lists about 250,000 clones, 65% to 85% occurring once. The clonotype comes from a man aged 40-50 years with active or convalescent COVID-19. The chain combines TRBV24-1 with TRBJ2-1; 7 bases match TRBD2. Input material: peripheral blood. The CDR3, as DNA: TGTGCCACCAGTGGTGACCTAGCGGACCACCCCTACAATGAGCAGTTCTTC. Translation: CATSGDLADHPYNEQFF.